The text below deals with one T cell receptor beta chain. The sample comes from a study of blood T cell repertoires in COVID-19. About the research overall: The United States, Italy and Spain were the sources of the acute and convalescent COVID-19 samples. Nucleic acid was either cDNA or gDNA, and it came from T cells, B-cell-depleted T cells, or PBMCs.

In the original processing: Amplification of reference gene primers was used by the study to estimate nucleated cell counts. TCRdb's table, derived via immunoSEQ multiplex PCR, lists solely in-frame clones and lacks some. The V and J calls and clone size are taken from that table; D and trimming were inferred from the DNA. The sample consists of approximately 120,000 clones, approximately 82% of them appearing once. The length of the CDR3 is 15 residues. The trim removed 4 bases at V and 1 base at J, leaving 5 bases unmatched. The V gene's germline CDR1 is KGHSH and CDR2 LQKENI. Sequenced: peripheral blood. The chain couples TRBV18 to TRBJ1-1; 8 nucleotides align to TRBD1. This sequence originates from a woman over 75 with active or convalescent COVID-19. The CDR3: CASSLGTGPNTEAFF. The CDR3 DNA reads as TGTGCCAGCTCACTCGGGACAGGCCCGAACACTGAAGCTTTCTTT. The full variable domain, with the rest looked up from reference TRBV18 and TRBJ1-1, is NAGVMQNPRHLVRRRGQEARLRCSPMKGHSHVYWYRQLPEEGLKFMVYLQKENIIDESGMPKERFSAEFPKEGPSILRIQQVVRGDSAAYFCASSLGTGPNTEAFFGQGTRLTVV.